A selection of T cell receptor beta chains follows, all from one sample in a study of blood T cells in healthy people across ages. A single record per CDR3 protein comes from TCRdb applying MiXCR to the 5' RACE reads. The sample records some 690,000 distinct CDR3 sequences, 22% being singletons. Input material: blood. The source of these receptors is a man between 65 and 85 years old in good health. Both conserved end residues are trimmed from each CDR3.

v_gene	len	j_gene	CDR3aa
TRBV7-6	13	TRBJ1-1	ASSFVPQGGTEAF
TRBV11-2	13	TRBJ2-4	ASSSGIGGKNIQY
TRBV7-2	14	TRBJ1-3	ASSLNPPSSGNTIY
TRBV15	12	TRBJ1-2	ATSRDPSGNDYT
TRBV7-9	14	TRBJ1-5	ASSLAEGTGHQPQH
TRBV6-1	12	TRBJ2-5	ASKGPGQEETQY
TRBV19	16	TRBJ2-1	ASSRGVIGASSYNEQF
TRBV19	18	TRBJ2-7	ASSPRQGRGLLLASYEQY
TRBV6-6	10	TRBJ2-5	ASKSTQETQY
TRBV30	11	TRBJ1-2	AGSRGANYGYT
TRBV28	13	TRBJ2-5	ASSRAGLDKETQY
TRBV18	12	TRBJ2-7	ASSMATGVYEQY
TRBV10-3	11	TRBJ2-3	AISRNHTDTQY
TRBV5-4	14	TRBJ2-5	ASSLALAGVRETQC
TRBV4-3	12	TRBJ2-3	ASRWGHSTDTQY
TRBV4-3	13	TRBJ2-7	ASSQESRSYNEQL
TRBV6-5	10	TRBJ1-1	ASSSLHREAF
TRBV12-3/TRBV12-4	13	TRBJ1-1	ASSWSGAGPPEAF
TRBV11-2	11	TRBJ2-3	ASREGGTATQY
TRBV6-6	10	TRBJ1-4	ASREVNEKLF
TRBV20-1	11	-	RADSGIGETQY
TRBV6-6	14	TRBJ1-1	ASSSTNGGAGTEAF
TRBV12-3/TRBV12-4	15	TRBJ2-5	ASSLSGLAGGTETQY
TRBV6-6	10	TRBJ2-3	ASSYVEDTQY
TRBV29-1	11	TRBJ2-4	SAQQGADLIQY
TRBV6-7	15	TRBJ2-3	ASSYPRQLRSSDTQY
TRBV29-1	13	TRBJ2-1	SVSDRYDRDNEQF
TRBV20-1	12	TRBJ2-5	SAREGLTQETQY
TRBV6-6	16	TRBJ1-3	ASSYSVSRVGSGNTIY
TRBV5-1	12	TRBJ2-5	ASSVQGSQETQY
TRBV20-1	13	TRBJ2-7	SARTGTGNSYEQY
TRBV4-2	11	TRBJ1-2	ASSQVAGDGYT
TRBV5-5	11	TRBJ2-1	ASSPRGDNEQF
TRBV3-1	12	TRBJ2-2	ASSQTTSFGELF
TRBV5-1	11	TRBJ2-1	ASSLALGREQF
TRBV7-6	14	TRBJ1-4	ASSPGLPATNEKLF
TRBV5-5	16	TRBJ2-2	ASSPGQGDPQHTGELF
TRBV6-2/TRBV6-3	13	TRBJ2-1	ASRLQGLVGNEQF
TRBV7-4	6	TRBJ1-6	ASSQNH
TRBV7-6	11	TRBJ2-1	ASSLGGVGEQF
TRBV3-1	14	TRBJ2-1	ASEKGGKSSYNEQF
TRBV5-6	13	TRBJ2-1	ASSLSRGGYNEQF
TRBV4-1	14	-	ASSQDRSGASYEQY
TRBV3-1	13	TRBJ2-5	ASSQADTGWETQY
TRBV19	12	TRBJ1-2	ASSNQGARGGYT
TRBV5-1	12	TRBJ2-3	ASQAGTTADTQY
TRBV29-1	11	TRBJ2-3	SVEGGATDTQY
TRBV24-1	11	TRBJ2-3	ATSKPGADTQY
TRBV20-1	9	TRBJ1-6	SARSDSPLH
TRBV5-1	12	TRBJ2-3	ASMAGASTDTQY
TRBV2	12	-	ASSETRVSYEQY
TRBV14	14	TRBJ2-2	ASSQEGIGAGGELF
TRBV29-1	12	TRBJ2-1	SVRVGGSYNEQF
TRBV6-2/TRBV6-3	13	TRBJ2-1	ASSYRGTVYNEQF
TRBV29-1	9	TRBJ2-2	SVLNTGELF
TRBV13	15	TRBJ1-5	ASSLGPSQISNQPQH
TRBV10-3	13	TRBJ1-6	AISELGGEGTPLH